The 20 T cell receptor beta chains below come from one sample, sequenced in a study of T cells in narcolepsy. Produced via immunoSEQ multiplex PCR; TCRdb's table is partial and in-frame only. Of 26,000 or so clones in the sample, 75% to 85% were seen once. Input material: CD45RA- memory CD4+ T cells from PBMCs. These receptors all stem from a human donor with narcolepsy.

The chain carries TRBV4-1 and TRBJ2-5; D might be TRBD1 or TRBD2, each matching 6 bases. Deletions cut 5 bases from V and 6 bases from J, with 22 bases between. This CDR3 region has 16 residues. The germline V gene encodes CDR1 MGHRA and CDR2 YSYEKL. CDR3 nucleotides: TGCGCCAGCAGCTCTACCGGGGAGGTAGGGGGGCAGACCCAGTACTTC. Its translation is CASSSTGEVGGQTQYF.

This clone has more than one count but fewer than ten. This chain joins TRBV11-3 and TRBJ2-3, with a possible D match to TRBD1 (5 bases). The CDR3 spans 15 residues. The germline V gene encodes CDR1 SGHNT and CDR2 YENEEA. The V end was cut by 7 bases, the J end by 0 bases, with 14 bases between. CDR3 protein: CASTKVRASTDTQYF. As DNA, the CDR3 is TGTGCCAGCACCAAAGTCAGGGCCAGCACAGATACGCAGTATTTT.

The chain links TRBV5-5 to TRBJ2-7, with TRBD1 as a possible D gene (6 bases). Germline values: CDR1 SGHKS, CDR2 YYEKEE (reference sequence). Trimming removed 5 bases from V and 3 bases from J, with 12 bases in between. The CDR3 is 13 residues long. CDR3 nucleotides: TGTGCCAGCAGTAAGGACAGACTCTACGAGCAGTACTTC. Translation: CASSKDRLYEQYF.

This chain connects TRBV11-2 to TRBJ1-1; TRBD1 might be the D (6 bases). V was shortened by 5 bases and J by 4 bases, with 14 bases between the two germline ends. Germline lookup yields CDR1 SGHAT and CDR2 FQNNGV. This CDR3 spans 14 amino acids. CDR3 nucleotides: TGTGCCAGCAGCAACACAGGGTGGGGCACTGAAGCTTTCTTT. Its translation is CASSNTGWGTEAFF.

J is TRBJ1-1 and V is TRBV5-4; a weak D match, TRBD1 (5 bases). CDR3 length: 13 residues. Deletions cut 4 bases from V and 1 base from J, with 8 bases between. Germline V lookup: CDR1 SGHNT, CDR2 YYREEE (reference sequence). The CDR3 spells CASSRGGNTEAFF. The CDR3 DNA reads TGTGCCAGCAGCCGGGGGGGGAACACTGAAGCTTTCTTT.

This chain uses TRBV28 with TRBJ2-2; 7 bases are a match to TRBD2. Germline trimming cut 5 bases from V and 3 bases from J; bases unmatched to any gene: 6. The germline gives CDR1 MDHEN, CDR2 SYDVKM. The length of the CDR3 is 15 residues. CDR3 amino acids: CASSRFAGDTGELFF. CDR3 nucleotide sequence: TGTGCCAGCAGTCGCTTTGCGGGGGACACCGGGGAGCTGTTTTTT.

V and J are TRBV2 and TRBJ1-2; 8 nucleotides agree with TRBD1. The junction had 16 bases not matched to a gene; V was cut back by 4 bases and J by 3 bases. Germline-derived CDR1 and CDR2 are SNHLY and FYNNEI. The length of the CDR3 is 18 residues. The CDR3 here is CASSASPTGVVGYYGYTF. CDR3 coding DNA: TGTGCCAGCAGTGCCTCACCGACAGGGGTGGTAGGGTACTATGGCTACACCTTC.

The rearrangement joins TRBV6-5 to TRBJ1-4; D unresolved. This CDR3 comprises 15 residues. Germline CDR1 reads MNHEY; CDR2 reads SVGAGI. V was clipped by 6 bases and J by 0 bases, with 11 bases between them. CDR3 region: CASSAVAATNEKLFF. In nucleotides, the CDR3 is TGTGCCAGCAGCGCAGTAGCCGCAACTAATGAAAAACTGTTTTTT.

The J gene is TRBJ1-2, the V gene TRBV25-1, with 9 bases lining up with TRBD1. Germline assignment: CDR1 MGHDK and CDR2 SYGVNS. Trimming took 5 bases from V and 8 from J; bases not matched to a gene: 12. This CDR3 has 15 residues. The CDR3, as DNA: TGTGCCAGCAGTTACAATACAGGGGGCGCTGGGGGCTACACCTTC. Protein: CASSYNTGGAGGYTF.

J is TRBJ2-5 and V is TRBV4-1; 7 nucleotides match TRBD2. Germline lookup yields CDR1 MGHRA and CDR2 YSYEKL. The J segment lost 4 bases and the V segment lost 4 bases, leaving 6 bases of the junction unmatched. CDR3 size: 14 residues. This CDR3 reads CASSLRTSGETQYF. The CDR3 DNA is TGCGCCAGCAGCCTCCGGACTAGTGGAGAGACCCAGTACTTC.

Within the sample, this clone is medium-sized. The CDR3 sequence: CASSDRDTGELFF. CDR3 bases: TGTGCCAGCAGTGACAGGGACACCGGGGAGCTGTTTTTT. This sequence joins TRBV6-4 and TRBJ2-2; no clear D. This CDR3 region has 13 residues. From germline, CDR1 is MRHNA and CDR2 SNTAGT. Trimming removed 2 bases at V and 3 bases at J, with 4 bases between.

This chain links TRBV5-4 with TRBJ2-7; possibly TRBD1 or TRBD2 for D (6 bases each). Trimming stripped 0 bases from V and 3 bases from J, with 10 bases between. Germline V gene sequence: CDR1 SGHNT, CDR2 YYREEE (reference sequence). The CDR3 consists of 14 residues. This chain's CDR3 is CASSLEGGDYEQYF. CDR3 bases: TGTGCCAGCAGCTTGGAGGGGGGCGACTACGAGCAGTACTTC. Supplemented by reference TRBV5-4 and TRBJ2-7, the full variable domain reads ETGVTQSPTHLIKTRGQQVTLRCSSQSGHNTVSWYQQALGQGPQFIFQYYREEENGRGNFPPRFSGLQFPNYSSELNVNALELDDSALYLCASSLEGGDYEQYFGPGTRLTVT.

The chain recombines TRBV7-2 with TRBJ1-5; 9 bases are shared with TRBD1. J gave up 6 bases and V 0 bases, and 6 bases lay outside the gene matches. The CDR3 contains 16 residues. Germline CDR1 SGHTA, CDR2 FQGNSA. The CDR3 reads CASSLAGTGLGQPQHF. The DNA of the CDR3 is TGTGCCAGCAGCTTAGCCGGGACAGGGCTGGGTCAGCCCCAGCATTTT.

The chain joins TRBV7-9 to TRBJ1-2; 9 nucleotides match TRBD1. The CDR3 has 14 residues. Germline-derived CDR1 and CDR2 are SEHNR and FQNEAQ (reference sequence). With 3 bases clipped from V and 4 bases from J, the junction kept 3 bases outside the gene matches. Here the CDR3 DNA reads TGTGCCAGCAGCTTGGGACAGGGCACCTATGGCTACACCTTC. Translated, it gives CASSLGQGTYGYTF.

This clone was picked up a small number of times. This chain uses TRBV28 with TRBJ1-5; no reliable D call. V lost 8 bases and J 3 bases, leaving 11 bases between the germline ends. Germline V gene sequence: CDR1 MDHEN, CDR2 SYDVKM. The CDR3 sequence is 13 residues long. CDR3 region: CASRQMNNQPQHF. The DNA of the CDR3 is TGTGCCAGCCGGCAGATGAACAATCAGCCCCAGCATTTT.

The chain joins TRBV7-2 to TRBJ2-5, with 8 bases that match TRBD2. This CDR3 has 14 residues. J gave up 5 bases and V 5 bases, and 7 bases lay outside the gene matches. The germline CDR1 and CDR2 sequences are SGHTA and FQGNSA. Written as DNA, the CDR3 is TGTGCCAGCAGCCCGCGGCTAGCGGGTGAGACCCAGTACTTC. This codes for CASSPRLAGETQYF.

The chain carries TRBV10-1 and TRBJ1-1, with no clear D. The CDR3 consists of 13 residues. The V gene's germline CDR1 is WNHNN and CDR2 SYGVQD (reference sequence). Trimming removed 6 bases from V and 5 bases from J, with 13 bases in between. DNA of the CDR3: TGCGCCAGCAGCCCCCACGGCGGTACTGAAGCTTTCTTT. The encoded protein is CASSPHGGTEAFF.

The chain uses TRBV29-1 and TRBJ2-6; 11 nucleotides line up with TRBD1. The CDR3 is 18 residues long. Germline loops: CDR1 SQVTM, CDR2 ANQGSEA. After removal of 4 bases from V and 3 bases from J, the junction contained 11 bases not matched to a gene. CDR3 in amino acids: CSVGAGTGGVFGANVLTF. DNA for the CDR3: TGCAGCGTTGGGGCCGGGACAGGGGGGGTCTTTGGGGCCAACGTCCTGACTTTC.

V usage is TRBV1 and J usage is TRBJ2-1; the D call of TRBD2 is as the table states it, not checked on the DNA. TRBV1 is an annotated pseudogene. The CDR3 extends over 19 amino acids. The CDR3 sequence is CTSSQKKEGPPSSYNEQFF. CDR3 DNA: TGCACCAGCAGCCAAAAAAAGGAGGGACCCCCGAGCTCCTACAATGAGCAGTTCTTC.

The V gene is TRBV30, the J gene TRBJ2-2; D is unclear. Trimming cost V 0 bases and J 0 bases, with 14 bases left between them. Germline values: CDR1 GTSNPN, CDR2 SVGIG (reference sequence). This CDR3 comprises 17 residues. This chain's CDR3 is CAWSVSGSITNTGELFF. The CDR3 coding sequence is TGTGCCTGGAGTGTATCAGGATCAATTACGAACACCGGGGAGCTGTTTTTT.